The 29 T cell receptor beta chains in this list originate from one sample, sequenced in a study of blood T cell repertoires in COVID-19. Produced via immunoSEQ multiplex PCR; TCRdb's table is partial and in-frame only. This sample has some 300,000 clones; around 90% occur once, and the top ten carry about 1.7%. The sample comprised PBMCs or T cells enriched from blood (not recorded which). Receptor source: a woman aged 40-49 years who had recovered from COVID-19.

V usage is TRBV3-1 (or the pseudogene TRBV3-2) and J usage is TRBJ1-2; no definite D call. CDR1 LGHDT and CDR2 YNNKEL come from the germline V gene (reference sequence). This CDR3 comprises 13 residues. Deletions cut 3 bases from V and 4 bases from J, with 9 bases between. CDR3 DNA sequence: TGTGCCAGCAGCCAGAGGCGGGTCTATGGCTACACCTTC. Its translation is CASSQRRVYGYTF.

This sequence joins TRBV5-1 and TRBJ1-2; tentative D call: TRBD1 (5 bases). The CDR3 covers 15 residues. Trimming removed 4 bases from V and 2 bases from J, with 15 bases in between. Germline CDR1 is SGHRS and CDR2 is YFSETQ. CDR3 coding DNA: TGCGCCAGCAGCCCCTCGTCTACAGGCAACTATGGCTACACCTTC. This sequence encodes CASSPSSTGNYGYTF.

The V call is TRBV30, the J call TRBJ2-7, with D possibly TRBD1 on 6 matching bases. V lost 3 bases, J lost 2 bases, and 14 bases lay in between. Germline V gene data show CDR1 as GTSNPN and CDR2 as SVGIG (reference sequence). The CDR3 contains 14 residues. The CDR3 sequence is CAWRNLGGTYEQYF. CDR3 nucleotides: TGTGCCTGGAGAAATTTAGGGGGAACCTACGAGCAGTACTTC.

The DNA for the CDR3 is TGTGCCAGCAGCCAGGCCGGGACAGGGTATTACGAGCAGTACTTC. This codes for CASSQAGTGYYEQYF. The chain is built from TRBV3-1 (or the pseudogene TRBV3-2) and TRBJ2-7, with TRBD1 matching over 9 bases. V trimming: 3 bases; J trimming: 4 bases; junction bases outside the gene matches: 7. This CDR3 is built from 15 residues. Germline V lookup: CDR1 LGHDT, CDR2 YNNKEL (reference sequence).

The chain is built from TRBV19 and TRBJ2-3; the D is unclear. CDR1 and CDR2 from the germline V gene are LNHDA and SQIVND (reference sequence). This CDR3 comprises 17 residues. V lost 2 bases to trimming and J lost 3 bases, with 18 bases between them. The CDR3 loop is CASSILPQGWSTDTQYF. DNA for the CDR3: TGTGCCAGTAGTATACTCCCCCAAGGCTGGAGTACAGATACGCAGTATTTT.

The rearrangement uses TRBV6-5 and TRBJ1-2; weak D call: TRBD1 (6 bases). V gave up 0 bases and J gave up 7 bases, with 18 bases separating them. Germline V gives CDR1 MNHEY, CDR2 SVGAGI. The CDR3 runs to 16 residues. The CDR3 is CASSYSGSPGDRGYTF. CDR3 sequence (DNA): TGTGCCAGCAGTTACTCGGGATCTCCAGGGGATCGTGGCTACACCTTC.

This chain joins TRBV7-9 and TRBJ1-5, with 8 bases aligning to TRBD1. CDR1 is SEHNR, CDR2 FQNEAQ, per germline (reference sequence). Unmatched junction bases numbered 9, after V lost 2 bases and J lost 0 bases. The CDR3 totals 18 residues. DNA of the CDR3: TGTGCCAGCAGCTTAAAGGACAGGGCGAGGGTTAGCAATCAGCCCCAGCATTTT. This translates into CASSLKDRARVSNQPQHF. Filled out from reference TRBV7-9 and TRBJ1-5, the complete variable domain reads DTGVSQNPRHKITKRGQNVTFRCDPISEHNRLYWYRQTLGQGPEFLTYFQNEAQLEKSRLLSDRFSAERPKGSFSTLEIQRTEQGDSAMYLCASSLKDRARVSNQPQHFGDGTRLSIL.

The gene calls are TRBV9 and TRBJ2-7; D is possibly TRBD1 (7 bases). V was pared by 4 bases and J by 0 bases, with 17 bases between. This CDR3 is 16 amino acids long. Germline V gene data show CDR1 as SGDLS and CDR2 as YYNGEE. CDR3 sequence (DNA): TGTGCCAGCAGCCCTCGGACAGGAGGGTACTCCTACGAGCAGTACTTC. It is translated as CASSPRTGGYSYEQYF.

The genes are TRBV2 and TRBJ2-7; 9 bases line up with TRBD1. Looked up from germline, CDR1 is SNHLY and CDR2 is FYNNEI. The CDR3 loop spans 12 amino acids. Trimming at V came to 5 bases and at J to 6 bases, leaving 2 bases not matched to a gene. The CDR3 coding sequence is TGTGCCAGCAGTCAGGACAGGGGCGAGCAGTACTTC. Translated, it gives CASSQDRGEQYF.

The chain joins TRBV7-2 to TRBJ2-2; TRBD2 matches at 8 bases. The length of the CDR3 is 18 residues. Per germline, CDR1 SGHTA and CDR2 FQGNSA. Unmatched junction bases numbered 13, after V lost 2 bases and J lost 5 bases. The CDR3 DNA follows: TGTGCCAGCAGCTTAACATCGACGGCGGGAGGCCGGACCGGGGAGCTGTTTTTT. This translates into CASSLTSTAGGRTGELFF.

The chain uses TRBV7-9 and TRBJ2-3, with D possibly matching TRBD2 (5 bases). Germline lookup yields CDR1 SEHNR and CDR2 FQNEAQ (reference sequence). V was clipped by 1 base and J by 0 bases, with 11 bases between them. This CDR3 region has 16 residues. The CDR3 coding sequence is TGTGCCAGCAGCTTAGACCAGCGGAGGAGCACAGATACGCAGTATTTT. Its protein is CASSLDQRRSTDTQYF.

The chain couples TRBV6-5 to TRBJ2-7; 10 bases are a match to TRBD1. Germline CDR1 is MNHEY and CDR2 is SVGAGI. J was trimmed by 1 base and V by 5 bases; bases with no gene match: 2. The CDR3 has 14 amino acids. CDR3 nucleotides: TGTGCCAGCAGTAAGGACAGGGGGTCCTACGAGCAGTACTTC. Its translation is CASSKDRGSYEQYF.

The gene calls are TRBV19 and TRBJ1-1, with 8 bases identical to TRBD1. The CDR3 spans 13 residues. After removal of 11 bases from V and 6 bases from J, the junction contained 11 bases not matched to a gene. The V gene's germline CDR1 is LNHDA and CDR2 SQIVND (reference sequence). CDR3 sequence reads: CAAKDRASAEAFF. The CDR3 DNA is TGTGCCGCCAAGGACAGGGCGTCCGCTGAAGCTTTCTTT.

J is TRBJ2-7 and V is TRBV9; TRBD2 agrees at 8 bases. The J segment lost 4 bases and the V segment lost 2 bases, leaving 11 bases of the junction unmatched. The CDR3 is made up of 16 amino acids. Germline loops: CDR1 SGDLS, CDR2 YYNGEE. The CDR3: CASSVGSGRRIYEQYF. Here the CDR3 DNA reads TGTGCCAGCAGCGTCGGAAGCGGGAGACGTATATACGAGCAGTACTTC. Full variable domain (rest looked up from reference TRBV9 and TRBJ2-7): DSGVTQTPKHLITATGQRVTLRCSPRSGDLSVYWYQQSLDQGLQFLIQYYNGEERAKGNILERFSAQQFPDLHSELNLSSLELGDSALYFCASSVGSGRRIYEQYFGPGTRLTVT.

This rearrangement joins TRBV9 to TRBJ2-1; D remains ambiguous. CDR1 SGDLS and CDR2 YYNGEE come from the germline V gene. The CDR3 consists of 16 residues. Trimming cost V 0 bases and J 1 base, with 11 bases left between them. CDR3 amino acids: CASSVGRIFSYNEQFF. CDR3 bases: TGTGCCAGCAGCGTAGGCAGAATCTTTTCCTACAATGAGCAGTTCTTC. The full variable domain, its missing parts supplied by reference TRBV9 and TRBJ2-1, is DSGVTQTPKHLITATGQRVTLRCSPRSGDLSVYWYQQSLDQGLQFLIQYYNGEERAKGNILERFSAQQFPDLHSELNLSSLELGDSALYFCASSVGRIFSYNEQFFGPGTRLTVL.

For this clone: One junction end disagrees with the germline gene, perhaps due to a read error. V usage is TRBV7-7 and J usage is TRBJ1-2, with D perhaps TRBD1 (5 bases). The CDR3 totals 17 residues. CDR1 is SSHAT, CDR2 FNYEAQ, per germline (reference sequence). The CDR3 loop is CASSLGKGPNSGYGYTF. CDR3 DNA: TGTGCTAGCAGCTTAGGAAAGGGGCCCAATTCGGGCTATGGCTACACCTTC.

In nucleotides, the CDR3 is TGTGCCAGCAGGGGGGACACAATAAACTATGGCTACACCTTC. It encodes CASRGDTINYGYTF. This chain uses TRBV2 with TRBJ1-2; D might be TRBD1 (6 bases). V lost 6 bases to trimming and J lost 2 bases, with 13 bases between them. The CDR3 runs to 14 residues. Per germline, CDR1 SNHLY and CDR2 FYNNEI.

The rearrangement links TRBV9 to TRBJ2-2; 10 bases fit TRBD2. Trimming removed 3 bases from V and 5 bases from J; junction bases left unmatched: 7. CDR1 and CDR2 (germline): SGDLS, YYNGEE. The CDR3 sequence is 16 residues long. The CDR3 DNA is TGTGCCAGCAGCGCAGCGGGGGGGCCACGTACCGGGGAGCTGTTTTTT. It specifies CASSAAGGPRTGELFF.

The chain uses TRBV5-4 and TRBJ2-3; TRBD2 aligns across 8 bases. Germline V gene data show CDR1 as SGHNT and CDR2 as YYREEE (reference sequence). V shed 4 bases and J 4 bases; nucleotides not matched to a gene: 14. This CDR3 spans 17 amino acids. The CDR3 DNA sequence: TGTGCCAGCAGCCTGCCCCCCGGGGGGGCGATTTCAGATACGCAGTATTTT. Its protein product is CASSLPPGGAISDTQYF. The entire variable domain, with the rest obtained from reference TRBV5-4 and TRBJ2-3, is as follows: ETGVTQSPTHLIKTRGQQVTLRCSSQSGHNTVSWYQQALGQGPQFIFQYYREEENGRGNFPPRFSGLQFPNYSSELNVNALELDDSALYLCASSLPPGGAISDTQYFGPGTRLTVL.

V gene TRBV5-1 combines with J gene TRBJ2-3; 8 bases map to TRBD2. V shed 5 bases, J shed 5 bases, and the junction held 10 bases outside the gene matches. CDR3 length: 15 amino acids. Germline-derived CDR1 and CDR2 are SGHRS and YFSETQ. The DNA of the CDR3 is TGCGCCAGCAGGGCTGCCGGTACTAGCGGAGATACGCAGTATTTT. Its protein product is CASRAAGTSGDTQYF. The whole variable domain, remainder taken from reference TRBV5-1 and TRBJ2-3, is KAGVTQTPRYLIKTRGQQVTLSCSPISGHRSVSWYQQTPGQGLQFLFEYFSETQRNKGNFPGRFSGRQFSNSRSEMNVSTLELGDSALYLCASRAAGTSGDTQYFGPGTRLTVL.

This chain joins TRBV5-6 and TRBJ1-2; the D gene is possibly TRBD1 (5 bases). With 0 bases removed from V and 7 bases from J, the gap between germline ends came to 16 bases. Germline V lookup: CDR1 SGHDT, CDR2 YYEEEE. The CDR3 has 15 residues. CDR3 sequence reads: CASSLGGVRVIGYTF. The CDR3 nucleotides read TGTGCCAGCAGCTTGGGGGGCGTCAGGGTCATTGGCTACACCTTC.

The chain recombines TRBV25-1 with TRBJ1-1; D gene uncertain. The CDR3 runs to 11 residues. Deletions cut 2 bases from V and 8 bases from J, with 6 bases between. Germline CDR1 is MGHDK and CDR2 is SYGVNS. The CDR3 region has the DNA TGTGCCAGCAGTGAACGGCGGGAAGCTTTCTTT. It is translated as CASSERREAFF.

The V and J genes are TRBV30 and TRBJ1-1; 8 bases agree with TRBD1. The CDR3 is 14 amino acids. J gave up 5 bases and V 2 bases, and 7 bases lay outside the gene matches. Germline CDR1 GTSNPN, CDR2 SVGIG (reference sequence). The CDR3 coding sequence is TGTGCCTGGAGTCTACAGGGGGGTTTAACTGAAGCTTTCTTT. This translates into CAWSLQGGLTEAFF.

The rearrangement uses TRBV11-1 and TRBJ2-7, with D possibly being TRBD2 (7 bases). Looked up from germline, CDR1 is SGHAT and CDR2 is FQDESV (reference sequence). The ends were cut back, 5 bases at V and 2 bases at J, with 19 bases in the middle. The CDR3 totals 16 residues. The CDR3 loop is CASSRGGSGPTYEQYF. CDR3 nucleotides: TGTGCCAGCAGCAGGGGGGGTAGCGGGCCGACCTACGAGCAGTACTTC.

The rearrangement joins TRBV5-8 to TRBJ1-2; no firm D call. The V and J ends lost 4 bases and 1 base respectively, with 8 bases between them. Germline CDR1 reads SGHTS; CDR2 reads YDEGEE. This CDR3 spans 13 amino acids. The CDR3: CASSRDFNYGYTF. Here the CDR3 DNA reads TGTGCCAGCAGCCGGGATTTTAACTATGGCTACACCTTC.

This chain links TRBV18 with TRBJ1-5; D is undetermined. CDR3 length equals 14 residues. Germline V CDR1 and CDR2: KGHSH, LQKENI. V dropped 2 bases and J dropped 4 bases, with 9 bases sitting between them. CDR3 in DNA: TGTGCCAGCTCACCAGGGCACAGAAATCAGCCCCAGCATTTT. As protein: CASSPGHRNQPQHF.

The V and J genes are TRBV7-2 and TRBJ2-7, with D unclear. CDR3 length equals 14 residues. Germline V gene lookup returns CDR1 SGHTA and CDR2 FQGNSA. Between the trimmed V and J ends, which lost 2 bases and 2 bases, there was a span of 10 bases. CDR3 amino acids: CASSLRWSAYEQYF. CDR3 coding DNA: TGTGCCAGCAGCTTACGGTGGAGCGCCTACGAGCAGTACTTC.

The CDR3 DNA sequence: TGTGCCAGCAGCTCGGGACAGTCATCGGGTGAAAAACTGTTTTTT. This gives the protein CASSSGQSSGEKLFF. The rearrangement uses TRBV5-6 and TRBJ1-4, with 7 nucleotides matching TRBD1. CDR1 SGHDT and CDR2 YYEEEE come from the germline V gene. The CDR3 sequence is 15 residues long. Trimming at V came to 3 bases and at J to 7 bases, leaving 9 bases not matched to a gene.

The V call is TRBV6-1, the J call TRBJ1-1; TRBD1 matches 10 bases. Germline V lookup: CDR1 MNHNS, CDR2 SASEGT. The CDR3 extends over 17 amino acids. The trim removed 3 bases at V and 1 base at J, leaving 8 bases unmatched. The CDR3 nucleotides read TGTGCCAGCAGTGACTGGGACAGGGGAAAAGGGAACACTGAAGCTTTCTTT. Its translation: CASSDWDRGKGNTEAFF.